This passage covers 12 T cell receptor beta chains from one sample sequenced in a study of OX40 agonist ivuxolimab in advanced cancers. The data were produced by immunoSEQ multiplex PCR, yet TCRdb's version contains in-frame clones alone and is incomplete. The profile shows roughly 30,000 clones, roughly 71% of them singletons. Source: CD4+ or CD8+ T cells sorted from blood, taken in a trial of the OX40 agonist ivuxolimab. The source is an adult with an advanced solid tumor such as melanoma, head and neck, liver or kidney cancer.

CDR3 residues: CASSQRTGTYNEQFF. CDR3 DNA sequence: TGTGCCAGCTCCCAAAGAACCGGGACCTACAATGAGCAGTTCTTC. The genes are TRBV18 and TRBJ2-1, with a weak D call TRBD2 (5 bases). Germline-derived CDR1 and CDR2 are KGHSH and LQKENI. The germline V and J ends were trimmed by 6 bases and 2 bases, with 14 bases remaining between them. This CDR3 contains 15 residues.

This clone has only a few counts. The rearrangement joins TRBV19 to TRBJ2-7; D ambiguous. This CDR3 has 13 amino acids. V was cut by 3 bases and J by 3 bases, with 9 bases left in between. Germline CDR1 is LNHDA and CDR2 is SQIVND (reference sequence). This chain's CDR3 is CASSIRQYYEQYF. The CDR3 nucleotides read TGTGCCAGTAGTATTCGCCAGTACTACGAGCAGTACTTC.

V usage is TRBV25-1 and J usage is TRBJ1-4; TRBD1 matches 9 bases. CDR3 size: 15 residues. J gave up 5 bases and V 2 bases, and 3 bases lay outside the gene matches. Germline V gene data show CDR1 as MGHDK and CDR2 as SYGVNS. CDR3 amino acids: CASSEAGTGNEKLFF. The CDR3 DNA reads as TGTGCCAGCAGTGAAGCCGGGACAGGGAATGAAAAACTGTTTTTT.

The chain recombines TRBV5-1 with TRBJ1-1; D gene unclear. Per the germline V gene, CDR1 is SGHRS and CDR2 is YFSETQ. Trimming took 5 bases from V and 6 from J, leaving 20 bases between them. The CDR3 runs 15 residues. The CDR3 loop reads CASSLTRERGAEAFF. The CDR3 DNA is TGCGCCAGCAGTTTGACAAGGGAACGAGGCGCTGAAGCTTTCTTT. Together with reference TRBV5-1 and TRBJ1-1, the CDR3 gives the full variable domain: KAGVTQTPRYLIKTRGQQVTLSCSPISGHRSVSWYQQTPGQGLQFLFEYFSETQRNKGNFPGRFSGRQFSNSRSEMNVSTLELGDSALYLCASSLTRERGAEAFFGQGTRLTVV.

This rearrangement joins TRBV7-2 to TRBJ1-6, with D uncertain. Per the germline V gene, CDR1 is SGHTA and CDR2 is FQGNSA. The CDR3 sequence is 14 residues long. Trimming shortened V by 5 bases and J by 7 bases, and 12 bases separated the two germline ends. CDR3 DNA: TGTGCCAGCAGCATTCCGACGGGGAATTCACCCCTCCACTTT. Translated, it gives CASSIPTGNSPLHF.

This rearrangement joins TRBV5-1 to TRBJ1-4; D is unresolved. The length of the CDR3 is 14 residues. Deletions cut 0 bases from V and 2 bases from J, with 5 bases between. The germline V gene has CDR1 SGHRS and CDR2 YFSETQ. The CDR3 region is CASSLGVTNEKLFF. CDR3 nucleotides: TGCGCCAGCAGCTTGGGTGTCACTAATGAAAAACTGTTTTTT.

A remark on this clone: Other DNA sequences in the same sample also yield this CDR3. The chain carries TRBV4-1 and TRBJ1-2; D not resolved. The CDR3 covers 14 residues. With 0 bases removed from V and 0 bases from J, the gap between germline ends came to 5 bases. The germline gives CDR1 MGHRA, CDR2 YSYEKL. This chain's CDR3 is CASSQDRANYGYTF. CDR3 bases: TGCGCCAGCAGCCAAGATAGGGCTAACTATGGCTACACCTTC.

The CDR3 nucleotides are TGTGCCAGCAGCCTCGAGGGAGGGGTCACTGAAGCTTTCTTT. Amino acid sequence: CASSLEGGVTEAFF. This rearrangement joins TRBV6-1 to TRBJ1-1; D is possibly TRBD1 (5 bases). The CDR3 contains 14 residues. Germline V lookup: CDR1 MNHNS, CDR2 SASEGT. Trimming took 6 bases from V and 4 from J, leaving 15 bases between them.

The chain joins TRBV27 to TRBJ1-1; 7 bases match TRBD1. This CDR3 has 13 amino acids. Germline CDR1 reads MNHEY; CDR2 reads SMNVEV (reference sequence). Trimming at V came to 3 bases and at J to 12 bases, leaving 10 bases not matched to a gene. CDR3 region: CASSFGQGGKTFF. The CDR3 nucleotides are TGTGCCAGCAGTTTTGGGCAGGGGGGCAAAACTTTCTTT.

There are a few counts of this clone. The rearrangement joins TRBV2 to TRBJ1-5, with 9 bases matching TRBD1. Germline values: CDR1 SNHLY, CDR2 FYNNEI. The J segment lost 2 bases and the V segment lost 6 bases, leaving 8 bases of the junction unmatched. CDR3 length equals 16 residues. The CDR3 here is CASRGEQGARNQPQHF. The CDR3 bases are TGTGCCAGCAGAGGTGAACAGGGGGCCCGCAATCAGCCCCAGCATTTT.

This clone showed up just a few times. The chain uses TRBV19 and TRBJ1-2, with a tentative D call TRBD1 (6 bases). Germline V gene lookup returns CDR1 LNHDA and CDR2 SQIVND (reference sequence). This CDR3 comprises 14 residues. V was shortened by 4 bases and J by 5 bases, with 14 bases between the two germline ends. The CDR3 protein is CASSTRTERYGYTF. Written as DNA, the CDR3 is TGTGCCAGTAGTACGAGGACAGAGCGGTATGGCTACACCTTC.

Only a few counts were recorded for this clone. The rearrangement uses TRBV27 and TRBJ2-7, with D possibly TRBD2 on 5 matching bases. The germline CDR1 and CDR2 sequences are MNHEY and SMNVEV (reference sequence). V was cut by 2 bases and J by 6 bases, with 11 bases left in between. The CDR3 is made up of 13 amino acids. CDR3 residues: CASSLRLASEQYV. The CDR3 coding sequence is TGTGCCAGCAGTTTAAGGCTAGCATCCGAGCAGTACGTC.